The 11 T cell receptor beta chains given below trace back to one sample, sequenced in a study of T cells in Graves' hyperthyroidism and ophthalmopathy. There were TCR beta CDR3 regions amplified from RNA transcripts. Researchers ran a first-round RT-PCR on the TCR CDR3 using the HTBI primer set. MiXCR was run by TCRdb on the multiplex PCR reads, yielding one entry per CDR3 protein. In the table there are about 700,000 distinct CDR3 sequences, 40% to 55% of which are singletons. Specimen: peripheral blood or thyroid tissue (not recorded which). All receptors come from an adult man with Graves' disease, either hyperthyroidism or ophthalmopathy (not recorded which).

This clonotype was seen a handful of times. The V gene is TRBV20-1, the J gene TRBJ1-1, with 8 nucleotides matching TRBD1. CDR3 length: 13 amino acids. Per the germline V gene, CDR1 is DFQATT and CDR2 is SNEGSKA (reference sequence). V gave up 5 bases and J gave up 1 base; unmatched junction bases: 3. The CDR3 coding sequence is TGCAGTGCTGCCGGGACAGGGAACACTGAAGCTTTCTTT. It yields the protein CSAAGTGNTEAFF.

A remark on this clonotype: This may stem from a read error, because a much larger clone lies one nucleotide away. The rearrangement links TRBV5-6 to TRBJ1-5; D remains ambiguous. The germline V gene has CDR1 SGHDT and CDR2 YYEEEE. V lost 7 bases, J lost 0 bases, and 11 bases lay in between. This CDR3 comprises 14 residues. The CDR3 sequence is CASERRYSNQPQHF. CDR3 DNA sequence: TGTGCCAGCGAGCGGCGCTATAGCAATCAGCCCCAGCATTTT.

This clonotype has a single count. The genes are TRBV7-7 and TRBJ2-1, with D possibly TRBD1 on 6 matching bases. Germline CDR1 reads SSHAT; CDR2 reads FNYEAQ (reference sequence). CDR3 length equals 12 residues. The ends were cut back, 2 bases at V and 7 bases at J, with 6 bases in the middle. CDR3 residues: CASSLQGNEQFF. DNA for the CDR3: TGTGCCAGCAGCTTACAGGGGAATGAGCAGTTCTTC.

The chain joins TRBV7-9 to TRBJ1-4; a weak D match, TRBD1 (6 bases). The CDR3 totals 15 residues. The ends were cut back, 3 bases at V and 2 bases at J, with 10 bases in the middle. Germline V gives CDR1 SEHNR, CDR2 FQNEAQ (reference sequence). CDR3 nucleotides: TGTGCCAGCAGCTTGGTACAGGGCACTAATGAAAAACTGTTTTTT. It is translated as CASSLVQGTNEKLFF.

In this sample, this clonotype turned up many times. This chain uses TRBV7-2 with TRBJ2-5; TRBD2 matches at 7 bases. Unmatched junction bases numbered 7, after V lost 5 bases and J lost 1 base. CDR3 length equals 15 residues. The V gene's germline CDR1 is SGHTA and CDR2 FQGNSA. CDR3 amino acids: CASSPSGITQETQYF. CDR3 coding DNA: TGTGCCAGCAGCCCAAGCGGGATTACCCAAGAGACCCAGTACTTC.

The CDR3 DNA follows: TGTGCCAGCAGTTTAGGACTAGCGGATTCTTATAATTCACCCCTCCACTTT. It specifies CASSLGLADSYNSPLHF. The chain is built from TRBV6-5 and TRBJ1-6; D remains ambiguous. This CDR3 is built from 17 residues. Per germline, CDR1 MNHEY and CDR2 SVGAGI. V lost 4 bases to trimming and J lost 4 bases, with 17 bases between them.

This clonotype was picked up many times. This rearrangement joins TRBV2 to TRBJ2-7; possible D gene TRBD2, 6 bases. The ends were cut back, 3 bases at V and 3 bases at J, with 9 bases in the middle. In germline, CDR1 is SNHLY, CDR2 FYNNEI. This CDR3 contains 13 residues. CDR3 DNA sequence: TGTGCCAGCAGTGAGGGGGGTTACTACGAGCAGTACTTC. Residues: CASSEGGYYEQYF.

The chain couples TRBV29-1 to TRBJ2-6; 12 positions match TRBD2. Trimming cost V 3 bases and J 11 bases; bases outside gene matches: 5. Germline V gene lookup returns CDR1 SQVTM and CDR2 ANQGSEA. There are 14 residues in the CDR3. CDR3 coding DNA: TGCAGCGTTGATGGACTAGCGGGGTACTACGTCCTGACTTTC. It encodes CSVDGLAGYYVLTF. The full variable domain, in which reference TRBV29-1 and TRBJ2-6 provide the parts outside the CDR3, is SAVISQKPSRDICQRGTSLTIQCQVDSQVTMMFWYRQQPGQSLTLIATANQGSEATYESGFVIDKFPISRPNLTFSTLTVSNMSPEDSSIYLCSVDGLAGYYVLTFGAGSRLTVL.

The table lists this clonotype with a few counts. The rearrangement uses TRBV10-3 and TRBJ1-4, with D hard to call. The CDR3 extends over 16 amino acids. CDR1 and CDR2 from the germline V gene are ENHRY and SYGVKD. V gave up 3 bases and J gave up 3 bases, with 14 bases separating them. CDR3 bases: TGTGCCATCAGTGATTCAGGAGGAGATCCTAATGAAAAACTGTTTTTT. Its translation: CAISDSGGDPNEKLFF.

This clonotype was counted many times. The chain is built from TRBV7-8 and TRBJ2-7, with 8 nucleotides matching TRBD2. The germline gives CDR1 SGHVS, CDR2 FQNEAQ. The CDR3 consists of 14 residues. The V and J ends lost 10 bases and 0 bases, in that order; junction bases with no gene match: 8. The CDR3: CATPWSGSSYEQYF. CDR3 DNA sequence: TGTGCCACCCCGTGGAGCGGGAGCTCCTACGAGCAGTACTTC.

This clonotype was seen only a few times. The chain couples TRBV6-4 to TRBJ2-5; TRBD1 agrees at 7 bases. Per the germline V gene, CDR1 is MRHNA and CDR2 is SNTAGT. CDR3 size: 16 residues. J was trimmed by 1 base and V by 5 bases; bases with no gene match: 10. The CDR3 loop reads CASSYDWDSRQETQYF. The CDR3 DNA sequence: TGTGCCAGCAGTTACGATTGGGACAGCCGCCAAGAGACCCAGTACTTC.